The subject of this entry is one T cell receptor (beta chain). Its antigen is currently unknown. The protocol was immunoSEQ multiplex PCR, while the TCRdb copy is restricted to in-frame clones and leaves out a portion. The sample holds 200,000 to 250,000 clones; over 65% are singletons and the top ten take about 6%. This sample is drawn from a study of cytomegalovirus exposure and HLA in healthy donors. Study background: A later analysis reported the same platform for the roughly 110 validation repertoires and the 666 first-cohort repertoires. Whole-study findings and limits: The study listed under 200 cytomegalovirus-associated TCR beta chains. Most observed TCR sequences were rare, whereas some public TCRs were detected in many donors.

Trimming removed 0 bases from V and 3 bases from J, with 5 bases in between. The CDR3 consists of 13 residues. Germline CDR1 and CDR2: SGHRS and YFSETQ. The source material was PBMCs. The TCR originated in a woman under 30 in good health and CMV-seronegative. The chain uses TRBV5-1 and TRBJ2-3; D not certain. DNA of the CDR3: TGCGCCAGCAGCTTGGGCAGGACAGATACGCAGTATTTT. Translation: CASSLGRTDTQYF.